The source of this T cell receptor (beta chain) is a study of T cell responses to AZD1222 COVID-19 vaccine. V was trimmed by 0 bases and J by 6 bases, leaving 11 bases between them. CDR3 length: 14 amino acids. Germline CDR1 is SGHNT and CDR2 is YYREEE (reference sequence). For this clone: As yet, its antigen is unknown.

Here immunoSEQ multiplex PCR was the method, and the copy in TCRdb shows in-frame clones only, minus some. The sample has tens of thousands of clones; roughly four fifths are singletons. Study-level points and caveats: Spike-wide coverage was observed for vaccine-associated CD4 TCRs, with dominant responses at 160-218 and 743-854.

The clonotype comes from an adult in good health. The source was peripheral blood, collected on day 0 of AZD1222 vaccination. The J gene is TRBJ2-3, the V gene TRBV5-4; D might be TRBD1 or TRBD2, each matching 6 bases. CDR3 loop: CASSLDWGADTQYF. The CDR3 DNA sequence: TGTGCCAGCAGCTTGGATTGGGGGGCCGATACGCAGTATTTT.